These T cell receptor beta chains were read from a single sample in a study of T-cell reconstitution after alpha-beta-depleted transplantation in children. TCRdb used MiXCR to reprocess the PCR reads, holding one entry per CDR3 protein. There are roughly 500,000 distinct CDR3 sequences in the sample; 32% occur only once, and around 2.5% lies in the top ten. Sequencing used PBMCs from the stem cell graft donor, obtained from the stem cell graft. The receptors were gathered from a human donor who donated a stem cell graft to a child with aplastic anemia. Each CDR3 is given with its conserved first and last residue. The D gene is left open where the match is weak. Some rows have no size entry. The others give once, few or many, or a class for an expanded clone.

clone_size: few
d_call: NA
v_call: TRBV12-3/TRBV12-4
j_call: TRBJ1-1
cdr3_aa: CASSFSDGYTEAFF
cdr3_nt: TGTGCCAGCAGTTTCTCGGACGGATACACTGAAGCTTTCTTT

clone_size: NA
d_call: NA
v_call: TRBV4-2
j_call: TRBJ2-1
cdr3_aa: CASSQQTTANNEQFF
cdr3_nt: TGTGCCAGCAGCCAACAGACGACCGCGAACAATGAGCAGTTCTTC

clone_size: NA
d_call: TRBD1
v_call: TRBV6-2/TRBV6-3
j_call: TRBJ1-5
cdr3_aa: CASRYSSRTGANQPQHF
cdr3_nt: TGTGCCAGCAGATACTCCTCCAGGACAGGGGCCAATCAGCCCCAGCATTTT

clone_size: few
d_call: NA
v_call: TRBV12-3/TRBV12-4
j_call: TRBJ2-4
cdr3_aa: CASSLSAGIQYF
cdr3_nt: TGTGCCAGCAGTTTATCCGCAGGCATTCAGTACTTC

clone_size: few
d_call: TRBD2
v_call: TRBV28
j_call: TRBJ2-1
cdr3_aa: CASSPWGTSGYNEQFF
cdr3_nt: TGTGCCAGCAGCCCGTGGGGGACTAGCGGCTACAATGAGCAGTTCTTC

clone_size: few
d_call: TRBD2
v_call: TRBV7-2
j_call: TRBJ2-1
cdr3_aa: CASSILAGGLYNEQFF
cdr3_nt: TGTGCCAGCAGCATACTAGCGGGAGGTCTATACAATGAGCAGTTCTTC

clone_size: NA
d_call: NA
v_call: TRBV28
j_call: TRBJ1-4
cdr3_aa: CASSQGDIGEKLFF
cdr3_nt: TGTGCCAGCAGCCAAGGGGATATAGGAGAAAAACTGTTTTTT

clone_size: few
d_call: NA
v_call: TRBV5-5
j_call: TRBJ1-2
cdr3_aa: CASSLAGGPRTYGYTF
cdr3_nt: TGTGCCAGCAGCTTGGCTGGAGGTCCGCGCACCTATGGCTACACCTTC

clone_size: few
d_call: TRBD1
v_call: TRBV6-2/TRBV6-3
j_call: TRBJ1-5
cdr3_aa: CASVRTGGQPQHF
cdr3_nt: TGTGCCAGCGTGAGAACAGGGGGTCAGCCCCAGCATTTT

clone_size: NA
d_call: NA
v_call: TRBV21-1
j_call: TRBJ1-2
cdr3_aa: CASSKRAYGYTF
cdr3_nt: TGTGCCAGCAGCAAAAGGGCCTATGGCTACACCTTC

clone_size: NA
d_call: NA
v_call: TRBV6-5
j_call: TRBJ1-1
cdr3_aa: CASSLQGWVDTEAFF
cdr3_nt: TGTGCCAGCAGTTTACAGGGTTGGGTTGACACTGAAGCTTTCTTT

clone_size: few
d_call: TRBD1
v_call: TRBV6-4
j_call: TRBJ1-5
cdr3_aa: CASSARLSKAVTLWGQGINQPQHF
cdr3_nt: TGTGCCAGCAGTGCTCGCTTATCCAAAGCTGTAACATTGTGGGGACAGGGGATTAATCAGCCCCAGCATTTT

clone_size: few
d_call: TRBD1
v_call: TRBV11-2
j_call: TRBJ2-7
cdr3_aa: CASTRDRGHEQYF
cdr3_nt: TGTGCCAGCACCCGGGACAGGGGCCACGAGCAGTACTTC

clone_size: NA
d_call: NA
v_call: TRBV9
j_call: TRBJ1-1
cdr3_aa: CASSVGALGTEAFF
cdr3_nt: TGTGCCAGCAGCGTAGGGGCACTGGGGACTGAAGCTTTCTTT

clone_size: few
d_call: NA
v_call: TRBV20-1
j_call: TRBJ2-1
cdr3_aa: CSASGSYNEQFF
cdr3_nt: TGCAGTGCTAGCGGCTCCTACAATGAGCAGTTCTTC

clone_size: NA
d_call: NA
v_call: TRBV7-6
j_call: TRBJ1-3
cdr3_aa: CASSLAGLSGNTIYF
cdr3_nt: TGTGCCAGCAGCTTAGCGGGCCTCTCTGGAAACACCATATATTTT

clone_size: NA
d_call: NA
v_call: TRBV5-6
j_call: TRBJ1-1
cdr3_aa: CASSWGATEAFF
cdr3_nt: TGTGCCAGCAGCTGGGGCGCAACTGAAGCTTTCTTT

clone_size: few
d_call: TRBD2
v_call: TRBV20-1
j_call: TRBJ2-1
cdr3_aa: CSATAGGTSGSSYNEQFF
cdr3_nt: TGCAGTGCTACGGCCGGGGGGACTAGCGGGAGCTCCTACAATGAGCAGTTCTTC

clone_size: many
d_call: NA
v_call: TRBV20-1
j_call: TRBJ1-2
cdr3_aa: CSATRGVGYGYTF
cdr3_nt: TGCAGTGCTACGCGGGGCGTGGGCTATGGCTACACCTTC

clone_size: few
d_call: NA
v_call: TRBV4-3
j_call: TRBJ2-1
cdr3_aa: CASSQVFGDNEQFF
cdr3_nt: TGCGCCAGCAGCCAGGTGTTTGGGGACAATGAGCAGTTCTTC

clone_size: NA
d_call: NA
v_call: TRBV6-5
j_call: TRBJ2-2
cdr3_aa: CASSYERINTGELFF
cdr3_nt: TGTGCCAGCAGTTACGAGCGGATTAACACCGGGGAGCTGTTTTTT

clone_size: few
d_call: NA
v_call: TRBV28
j_call: TRBJ2-3
cdr3_aa: CASSFGRRDTQYF
cdr3_nt: TGTGCCAGCAGTTTTGGGAGGAGAGATACGCAGTATTTT

clone_size: NA
d_call: NA
v_call: TRBV7-6
j_call: TRBJ2-1
cdr3_aa: CASSPGGTVYNEQFF
cdr3_nt: TGTGCCAGCAGCCCAGGAGGGACAGTTTACAATGAGCAGTTCTTC

clone_size: NA
d_call: TRBD1
v_call: TRBV9
j_call: TRBJ1-1
cdr3_aa: CASSVDTGVRTEAFF
cdr3_nt: TGTGCCAGCAGCGTAGATACAGGGGTACGGACTGAAGCTTTCTTT

clone_size: NA
d_call: NA
v_call: TRBV6-5
j_call: TRBJ1-6
cdr3_aa: CASSYGNSYNSPLHF
cdr3_nt: TGTGCCAGCAGTTACGGCAACTCCTATAATTCACCCCTCCACTTT

clone_size: few
d_call: TRBD1
v_call: TRBV7-2
j_call: TRBJ2-5
cdr3_aa: CASSLAGGSETQYF
cdr3_nt: TGTGCCAGCAGCCTCGCAGGGGGCTCAGAGACCCAGTACTTC

clone_size: NA
d_call: NA
v_call: TRBV20-1
j_call: TRBJ2-3
cdr3_aa: CSASVSTDTQYF
cdr3_nt: TGCAGTGCTAGCGTCAGCACAGATACGCAGTATTTT

clone_size: NA
d_call: TRBD1
v_call: TRBV12-3/TRBV12-4
j_call: TRBJ2-2
cdr3_aa: CASSPFTGGWNTGELFF
cdr3_nt: TGTGCCAGCAGTCCATTTACAGGGGGCTGGAACACCGGGGAGCTGTTTTTT

clone_size: NA
d_call: TRBD1
v_call: TRBV20-1
j_call: TRBJ1-1
cdr3_aa: CSAPRTGTNTEAFF
cdr3_nt: TGCAGTGCCCCCAGGACAGGGACGAACACTGAAGCTTTCTTT

clone_size: NA
d_call: TRBD2
v_call: TRBV18
j_call: TRBJ2-7
cdr3_aa: CASSPLSGMADEQYF
cdr3_nt: TGTGCCAGCTCACCATTAAGCGGGATGGCGGACGAGCAGTACTTC

clone_size: few
d_call: NA
v_call: TRBV28
j_call: TRBJ2-7
cdr3_aa: CASSSTGSLAYEQYF
cdr3_nt: TGTGCCAGCAGTTCGACAGGTTCCCTTGCCTACGAGCAGTACTTC

clone_size: NA
d_call: NA
v_call: TRBV6-4
j_call: TRBJ2-1
cdr3_aa: CASPQGKFYNEQFF
cdr3_nt: TGTGCCAGCCCCCAAGGGAAGTTTTACAATGAGCAGTTCTTC

clone_size: NA
d_call: NA
v_call: TRBV11-2
j_call: TRBJ2-5
cdr3_aa: CASAEETQYF
cdr3_nt: TGTGCCAGCGCGGAAGAGACCCAGTACTTC

clone_size: few
d_call: TRBD1
v_call: TRBV20-1
j_call: TRBJ2-1
cdr3_aa: CSADAGQGAWSGSYNEQFF
cdr3_nt: TGCAGTGCGGACGCGGGACAGGGGGCATGGTCGGGCTCCTACAATGAGCAGTTCTTC

clone_size: NA
d_call: NA
v_call: TRBV4-2
j_call: TRBJ1-1
cdr3_aa: CASSQNRNTEAFF
cdr3_nt: TGTGCCAGCAGCCAAAACAGGAACACTGAAGCTTTCTTT

clone_size: NA
d_call: NA
v_call: TRBV5-1
j_call: TRBJ1-1
cdr3_aa: CASSLVKFSGGGRPTEAFF
cdr3_nt: TGCGCCAGCAGCTTGGTTAAGTTTTCGGGTGGCGGGCGGCCGACTGAAGCTTTCTTT

clone_size: NA
d_call: NA
v_call: TRBV12-3/TRBV12-4
j_call: TRBJ2-3
cdr3_aa: CASRLPTGATQYF
cdr3_nt: TGTGCCAGCAGGTTGCCCACGGGGGCTACGCAGTATTTT

clone_size: few
d_call: TRBD1
v_call: TRBV5-4
j_call: TRBJ1-2
cdr3_aa: CASSLDGTVGYGYTF
cdr3_nt: TGTGCCAGCAGCTTGGACGGGACAGTTGGATATGGCTACACCTTC

clone_size: few
d_call: NA
v_call: TRBV10-3
j_call: TRBJ2-7
cdr3_aa: CAISEPGEGQYF
cdr3_nt: TGTGCCATCAGTGAGCCGGGAGAAGGGCAGTACTTC

clone_size: NA
d_call: NA
v_call: TRBV6-1
j_call: TRBJ2-1
cdr3_aa: CASSDDPQGGNEQFF
cdr3_nt: TGTGCCAGCAGTGACGACCCTCAGGGGGGAAATGAGCAGTTCTTC

clone_size: NA
d_call: TRBD1
v_call: TRBV10-3
j_call: TRBJ1-2
cdr3_aa: CAISESGQGSGYTF
cdr3_nt: TGTGCCATCAGTGAGTCCGGACAGGGGTCTGGCTACACCTTC

clone_size: few
d_call: NA
v_call: TRBV9
j_call: TRBJ1-4
cdr3_aa: CASSQTGSNEKLFF
cdr3_nt: TGTGCCAGCAGCCAAACAGGGTCTAATGAAAAACTGTTTTTT

clone_size: few
d_call: TRBD2
v_call: TRBV12-3/TRBV12-4
j_call: TRBJ2-3
cdr3_aa: CASSLRGSKNTQYF
cdr3_nt: TGTGCCAGCAGTTTACGCGGGAGTAAGAATACGCAGTATTTT

clone_size: NA
d_call: NA
v_call: TRBV4-3
j_call: TRBJ1-2
cdr3_aa: CASSQDRQASGYGYTF
cdr3_nt: TGCGCCAGCAGCCAAGATCGACAGGCCTCGGGCTATGGCTACACCTTC

clone_size: few
d_call: NA
v_call: TRBV9
j_call: TRBJ2-3
cdr3_aa: CASSPGFGTDTQYF
cdr3_nt: TGTGCCAGCAGCCCCGGATTCGGGACAGATACGCAGTATTTT